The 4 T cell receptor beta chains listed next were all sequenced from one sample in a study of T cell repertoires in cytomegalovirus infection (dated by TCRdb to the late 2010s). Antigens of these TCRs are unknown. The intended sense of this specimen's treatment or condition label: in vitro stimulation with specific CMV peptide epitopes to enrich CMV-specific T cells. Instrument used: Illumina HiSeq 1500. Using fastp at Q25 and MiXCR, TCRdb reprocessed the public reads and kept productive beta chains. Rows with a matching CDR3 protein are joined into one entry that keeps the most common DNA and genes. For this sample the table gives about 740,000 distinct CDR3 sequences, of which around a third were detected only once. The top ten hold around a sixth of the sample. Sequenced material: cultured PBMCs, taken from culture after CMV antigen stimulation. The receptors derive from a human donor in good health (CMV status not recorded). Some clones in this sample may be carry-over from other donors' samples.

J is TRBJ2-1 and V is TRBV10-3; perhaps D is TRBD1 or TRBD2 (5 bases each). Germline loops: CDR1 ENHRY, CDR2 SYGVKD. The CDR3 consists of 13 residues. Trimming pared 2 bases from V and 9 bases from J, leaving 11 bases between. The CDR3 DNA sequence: TGTGCCATCAGTGAGAATGCTGGGGGTGAGCAGTTCTTC. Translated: CAISENAGGEQFF.

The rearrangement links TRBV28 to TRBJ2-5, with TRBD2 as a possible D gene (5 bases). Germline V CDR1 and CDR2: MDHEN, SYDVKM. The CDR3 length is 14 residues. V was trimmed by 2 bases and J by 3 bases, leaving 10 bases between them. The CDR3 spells CASSLMERKETQYF. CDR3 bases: TGTGCCAGCAGTTTAATGGAGCGGAAAGAGACCCAGTACTTC.

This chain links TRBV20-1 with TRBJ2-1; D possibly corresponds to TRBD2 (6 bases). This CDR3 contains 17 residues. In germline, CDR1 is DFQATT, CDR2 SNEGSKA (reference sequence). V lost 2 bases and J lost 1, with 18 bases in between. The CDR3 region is CSARRREGSLSYNEQFF. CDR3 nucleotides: TGCAGTGCTAGAAGGCGGGAAGGTAGTCTTTCCTACAATGAGCAGTTCTTC.

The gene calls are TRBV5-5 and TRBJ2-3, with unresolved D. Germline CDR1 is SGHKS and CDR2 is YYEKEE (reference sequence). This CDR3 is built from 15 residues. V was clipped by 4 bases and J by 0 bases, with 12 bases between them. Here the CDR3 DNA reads TGTGCCAGCAGCCGGAAGGTCGTGAGCACAGATACGCAGTATTTT. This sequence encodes CASSRKVVSTDTQYF.